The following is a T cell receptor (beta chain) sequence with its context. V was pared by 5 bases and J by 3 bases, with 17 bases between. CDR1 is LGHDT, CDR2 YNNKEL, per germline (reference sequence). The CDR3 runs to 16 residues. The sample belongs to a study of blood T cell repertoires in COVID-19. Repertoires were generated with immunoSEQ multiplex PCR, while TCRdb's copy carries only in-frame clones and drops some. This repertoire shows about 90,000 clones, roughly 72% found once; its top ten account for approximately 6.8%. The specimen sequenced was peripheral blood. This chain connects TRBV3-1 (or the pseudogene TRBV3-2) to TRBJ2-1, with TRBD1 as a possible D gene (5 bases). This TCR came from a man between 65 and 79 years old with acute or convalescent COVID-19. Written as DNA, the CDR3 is TGTGCCAGCAGCGCCAGGGTTTCTCCCTACTACAATGAGCAGTTCTTC. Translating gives CASSARVSPYYNEQFF.